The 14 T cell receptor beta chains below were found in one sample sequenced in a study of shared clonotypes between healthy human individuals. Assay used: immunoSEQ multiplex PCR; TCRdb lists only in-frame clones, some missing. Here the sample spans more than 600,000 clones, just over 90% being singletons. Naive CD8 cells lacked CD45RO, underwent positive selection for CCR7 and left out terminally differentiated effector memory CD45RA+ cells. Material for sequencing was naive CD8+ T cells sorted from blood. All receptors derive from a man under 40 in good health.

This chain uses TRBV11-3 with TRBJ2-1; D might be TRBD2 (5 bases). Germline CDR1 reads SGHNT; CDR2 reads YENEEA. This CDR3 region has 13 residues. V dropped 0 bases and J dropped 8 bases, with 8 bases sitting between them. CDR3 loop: CASSLEFGDEQFF. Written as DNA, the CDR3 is TGTGCCAGCAGCTTAGAATTCGGGGATGAGCAGTTCTTC.

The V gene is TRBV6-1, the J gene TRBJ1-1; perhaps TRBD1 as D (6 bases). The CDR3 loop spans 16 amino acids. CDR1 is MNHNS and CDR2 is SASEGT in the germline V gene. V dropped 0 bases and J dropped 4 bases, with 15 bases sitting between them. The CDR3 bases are TGTGCCAGCAGTGAAGCTTCTACAGGGTCCGGCACTGAAGCTTTCTTT. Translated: CASSEASTGSGTEAFF.

CDR3 sequence: CASSLDGHNEQFF. Here the CDR3 DNA reads TGTGCCAGCAGTTTAGACGGCCACAATGAGCAGTTCTTC. V gene TRBV28 combines with J gene TRBJ2-1, with D hard to call. The CDR3 is made up of 13 amino acids. Germline loops: CDR1 MDHEN, CDR2 SYDVKM. V dropped 2 bases and J dropped 5 bases, with 7 bases sitting between them. Based on the CDR3 plus reference TRBV28 and TRBJ2-1, the full variable domain is DVKVTQSSRYLVKRTGEKVFLECVQDMDHENMFWYRQDPGLGLRLIYFSYDVKMKEKGDIPEGYSVSREKKERFSLILESASTNQTSMYLCASSLDGHNEQFFGPGTRLTVL.

CDR3 DNA: TGTGCCAGCAGTGAATTCCGCCCGGGTCAAATCACAGATACGCAGTATTTT. Its protein product is CASSEFRPGQITDTQYF. The chain combines TRBV6-1 with TRBJ2-3; D is uncertain. CDR1 is MNHNS and CDR2 is SASEGT in the germline V gene. Trimming pared 2 bases from V and 2 bases from J, leaving 17 bases between. CDR3 length: 17 residues.

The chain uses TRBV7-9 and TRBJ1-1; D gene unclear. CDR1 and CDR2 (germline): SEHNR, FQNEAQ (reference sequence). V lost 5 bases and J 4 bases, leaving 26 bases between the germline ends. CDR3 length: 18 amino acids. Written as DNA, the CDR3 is TGTGCCAGCAGCCAAACCAAGATCTTGAGGGAGGGTGGCACTGAAGCTTTCTTT. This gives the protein CASSQTKILREGGTEAFF.

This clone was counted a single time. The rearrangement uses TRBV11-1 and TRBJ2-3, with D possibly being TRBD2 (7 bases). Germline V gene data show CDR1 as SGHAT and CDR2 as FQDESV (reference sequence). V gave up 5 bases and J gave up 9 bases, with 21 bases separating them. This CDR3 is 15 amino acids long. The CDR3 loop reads CASSQWGGREETQYF. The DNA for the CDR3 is TGTGCCAGCAGCCAGTGGGGGGGCAGAGAAGAAACGCAGTATTTT.

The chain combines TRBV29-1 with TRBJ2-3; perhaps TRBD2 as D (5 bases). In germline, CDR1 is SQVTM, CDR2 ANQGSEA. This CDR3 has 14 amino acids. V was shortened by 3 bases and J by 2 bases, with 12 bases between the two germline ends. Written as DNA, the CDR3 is TGCAGCGTTGACGGGGAGACCCCCACAGATACGCAGTATTTT. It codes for CSVDGETPTDTQYF.

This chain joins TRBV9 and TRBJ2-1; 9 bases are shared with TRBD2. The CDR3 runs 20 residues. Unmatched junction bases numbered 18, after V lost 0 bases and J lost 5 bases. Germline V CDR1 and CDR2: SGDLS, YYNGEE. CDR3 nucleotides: TGTGCCAGCAGCGTAGAGGTCGGGGAGACTAGCGGCGAAGGGGACAATGAGCAGTTCTTC. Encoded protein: CASSVEVGETSGEGDNEQFF.

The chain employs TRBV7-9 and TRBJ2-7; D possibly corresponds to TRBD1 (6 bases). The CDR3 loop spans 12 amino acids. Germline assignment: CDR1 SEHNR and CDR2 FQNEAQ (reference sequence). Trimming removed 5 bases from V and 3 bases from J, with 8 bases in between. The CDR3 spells CASSGDIYEQYF. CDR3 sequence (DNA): TGTGCCAGCAGCGGGGACATCTACGAGCAGTACTTC. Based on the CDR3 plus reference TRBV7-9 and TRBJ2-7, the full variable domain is DTGVSQNPRHKITKRGQNVTFRCDPISEHNRLYWYRQTLGQGPEFLTYFQNEAQLEKSRLLSDRFSAERPKGSFSTLEIQRTEQGDSAMYLCASSGDIYEQYFGPGTRLTVT.

CDR3 DNA: TGTGCCAGCAGTTCCCGACTAGCGGGAGCCTACAATGAGCAGTTCTTC. This sequence encodes CASSSRLAGAYNEQFF. This rearrangement joins TRBV27 to TRBJ2-1; 12 bases line up with TRBD2. Germline assignment: CDR1 MNHEY and CDR2 SMNVEV (reference sequence). Unmatched junction bases numbered 3, after V lost 4 bases and J lost 2 bases. This CDR3 is 16 amino acids long.

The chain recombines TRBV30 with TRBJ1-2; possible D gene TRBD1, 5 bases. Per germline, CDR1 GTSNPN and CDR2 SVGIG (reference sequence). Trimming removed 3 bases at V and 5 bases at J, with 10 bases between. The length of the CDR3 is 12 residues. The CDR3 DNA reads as TGTGCCTGGAGAGGGGCTGGGTATGGCTACACCTTC. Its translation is CAWRGAGYGYTF.

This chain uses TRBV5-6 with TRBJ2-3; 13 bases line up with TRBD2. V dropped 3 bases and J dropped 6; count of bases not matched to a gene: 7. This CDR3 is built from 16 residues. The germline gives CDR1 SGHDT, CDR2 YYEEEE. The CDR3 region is CASSSTSGRAWDTQYF. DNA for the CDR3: TGTGCCAGCAGCTCCACTAGCGGGAGGGCTTGGGATACGCAGTATTTT. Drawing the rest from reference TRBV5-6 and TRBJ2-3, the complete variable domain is DAGVTQSPTHLIKTRGQQVTLRCSPKSGHDTVSWYQQALGQGPQFIFQYYEEEERQRGNFPDRFSGHQFPNYSSELNVNALLLGDSALYLCASSSTSGRAWDTQYFGPGTRLTVL.

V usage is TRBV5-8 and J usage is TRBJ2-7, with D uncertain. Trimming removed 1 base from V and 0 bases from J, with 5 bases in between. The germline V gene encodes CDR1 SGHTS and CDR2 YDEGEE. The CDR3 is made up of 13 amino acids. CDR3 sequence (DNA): TGTGCCAGCAGCTTGCAGGACTCCTACGAGCAGTACTTC. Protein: CASSLQDSYEQYF.

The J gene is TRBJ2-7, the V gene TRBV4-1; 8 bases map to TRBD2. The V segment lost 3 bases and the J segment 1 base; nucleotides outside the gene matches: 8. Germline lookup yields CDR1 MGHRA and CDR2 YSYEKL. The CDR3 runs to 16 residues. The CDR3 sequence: CASSQVSSGPSYEQYF. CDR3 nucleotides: TGCGCCAGCAGCCAGGTCTCTAGCGGGCCTTCCTACGAGCAGTACTTC.